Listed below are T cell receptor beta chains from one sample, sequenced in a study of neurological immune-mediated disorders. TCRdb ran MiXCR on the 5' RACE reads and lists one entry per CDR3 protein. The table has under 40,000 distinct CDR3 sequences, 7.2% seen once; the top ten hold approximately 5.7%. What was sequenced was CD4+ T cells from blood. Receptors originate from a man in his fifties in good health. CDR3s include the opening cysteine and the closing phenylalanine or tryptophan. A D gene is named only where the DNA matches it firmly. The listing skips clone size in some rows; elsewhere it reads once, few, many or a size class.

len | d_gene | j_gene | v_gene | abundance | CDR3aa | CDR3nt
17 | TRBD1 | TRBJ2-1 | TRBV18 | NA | CASSSSTGRQGIHEQFF | TGTGCCAGCTCGTCATCAACCGGGCGACAGGGTATCCATGAGCAGTTCTTC
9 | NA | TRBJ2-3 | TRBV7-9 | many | CAGSELRAF | TGTGCCGGTAGCGAGCTCCGGGCGTTT
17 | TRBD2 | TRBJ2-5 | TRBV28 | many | CASSSQPGTSGQETQYF | TGTGCCAGCAGTTCACAGCCCGGGACTAGCGGGCAAGAGACCCAGTACTTC
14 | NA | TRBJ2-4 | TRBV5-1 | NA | CASSLEGVGNIQYF | TGCGCCAGCAGCTTGGAGGGGGTCGGGAACATTCAGTACTTC
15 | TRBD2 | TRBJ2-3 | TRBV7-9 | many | CASSPGTSGTDTQYF | TGTGCCAGCAGCCCCGGGACTAGCGGCACAGATACGCAGTATTTT
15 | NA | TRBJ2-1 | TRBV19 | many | CASSMARGPYNEQFF | TGTGCCAGTAGTATGGCCAGGGGCCCCTACAATGAGCAGTTCTTC
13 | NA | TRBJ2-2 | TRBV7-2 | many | CASSFIGIGELFF | TGTGCCAGCAGCTTTATAGGGATCGGGGAGCTGTTTTTT
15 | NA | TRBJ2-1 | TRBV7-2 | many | CASSVMVSSYNEQFF | TGTGCCAGCAGCGTAATGGTGAGCTCCTACAATGAGCAGTTCTTC
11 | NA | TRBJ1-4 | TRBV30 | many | CAWNRGEKLFF | TGTGCCTGGAATCGGGGTGAAAAACTGTTTTTT
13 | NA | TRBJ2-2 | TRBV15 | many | CATSRGLAGELFF | TGTGCCACCAGCAGAGGGCTTGCCGGGGAGCTGTTTTTT
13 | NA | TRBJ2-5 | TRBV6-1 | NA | CASSGEAQETQYF | TGTGCCAGCAGTGGAGAGGCCCAAGAGACCCAGTACTTC
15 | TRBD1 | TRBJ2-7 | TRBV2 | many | CASGADRGPPYEQYF | TGTGCCAGCGGGGCGGACAGGGGGCCCCCCTACGAGCAGTACTTC
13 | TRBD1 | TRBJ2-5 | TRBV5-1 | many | CASRTGLQETQYF | TGCGCCAGTAGGACAGGGCTACAAGAGACCCAGTACTTC
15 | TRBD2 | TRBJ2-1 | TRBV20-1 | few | CSARDYSGRASEQFF | TGCAGTGCTAGAGATTACAGCGGGAGGGCCTCTGAGCAGTTCTTC
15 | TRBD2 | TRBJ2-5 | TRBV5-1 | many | CASRSGTSVKETQYF | TGCGCCAGCAGGTCCGGGACTAGCGTAAAAGAGACCCAGTACTTC
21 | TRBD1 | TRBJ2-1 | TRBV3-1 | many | CASSHPWTGGPAGPTYNEQFF | TGTGCCAGCAGCCATCCTTGGACAGGGGGCCCGGCGGGACCGACCTACAATGAGCAGTTCTTC
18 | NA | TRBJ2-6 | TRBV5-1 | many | CASSPEAGAAVGANVLTF | TGCGCCAGCAGCCCAGAGGCAGGGGCAGCGGTCGGGGCCAACGTCCTGACTTTC
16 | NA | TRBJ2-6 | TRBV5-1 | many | CASSLGQPSGANVLTF | TGCGCCAGCAGCTTGGGTCAGCCCTCTGGGGCCAACGTCCTGACTTTC
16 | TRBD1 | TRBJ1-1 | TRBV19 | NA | CSSSARTGRVFTEAFF | TGTTCCAGTAGTGCCCGGACAGGGAGGGTATTCACTGAAGCTTTCTTT
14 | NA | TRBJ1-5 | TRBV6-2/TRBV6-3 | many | CATSLATNNQPQHF | TGTGCCACCTCGCTCGCGACAAATAATCAGCCCCAGCATTTT
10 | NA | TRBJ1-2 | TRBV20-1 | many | CSARDYGYTF | TGCAGTGCTAGGGATTATGGCTACACCTTC
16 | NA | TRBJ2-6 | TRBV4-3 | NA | CASSQDGNSGANVLTF | TGCGCCAGCAGCCAAGATGGGAACTCTGGGGCCAACGTCCTGACTTTC
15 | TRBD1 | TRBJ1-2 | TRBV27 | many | CASSQPGQGLSGYTF | TGTGCCAGCAGTCAACCGGGACAGGGGTTGTCGGGCTACACCTTC
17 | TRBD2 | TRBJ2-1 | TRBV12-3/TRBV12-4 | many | CASSGLAGLSSYNEQFF | TGTGCCAGCAGCGGGCTAGCGGGCCTTAGCTCCTACAATGAGCAGTTCTTC
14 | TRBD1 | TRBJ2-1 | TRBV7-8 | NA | CASSSMRGLNEQFF | TGTGCCAGCAGCTCAATGAGGGGGCTCAATGAGCAGTTCTTC
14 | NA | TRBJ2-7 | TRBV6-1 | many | CASSGANLRREQYF | TGTGCCAGCAGCGGGGCTAATCTAAGACGCGAGCAGTACTTC
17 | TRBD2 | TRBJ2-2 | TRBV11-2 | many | CASSLASFLADTGELFF | TGTGCCAGCAGCTTAGCTAGCTTTCTAGCGGACACCGGGGAGCTGTTTTTT